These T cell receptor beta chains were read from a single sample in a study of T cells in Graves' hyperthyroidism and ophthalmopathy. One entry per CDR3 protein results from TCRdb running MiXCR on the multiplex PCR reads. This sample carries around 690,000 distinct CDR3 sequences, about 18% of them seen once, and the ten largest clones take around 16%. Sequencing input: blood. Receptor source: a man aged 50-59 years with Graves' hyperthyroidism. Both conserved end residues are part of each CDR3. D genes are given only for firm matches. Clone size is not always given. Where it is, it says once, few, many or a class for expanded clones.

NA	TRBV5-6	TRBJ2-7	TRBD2	CASSLFWTSGRARCYEQYF	TGTGCCAGCAGCTTGTTTTGGACTAGCGGGAGGGCACGGTGCTACGAGCAGTACTTC
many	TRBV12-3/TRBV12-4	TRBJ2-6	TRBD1	CASTATGAGANVLTF	TGTGCCAGCACAGCCACAGGGGCCGGGGCCAACGTCCTGACTTTC
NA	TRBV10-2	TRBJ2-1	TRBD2	CASSEFGGAGDEQFF	TGCGCCAGCAGTGAGTTTGGCGGGGCGGGGGATGAGCAGTTCTTC
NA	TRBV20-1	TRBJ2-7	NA	CSAHRAQVYEQYF	TGCAGTGCTCACAGGGCTCAAGTTTACGAGCAGTACTTC
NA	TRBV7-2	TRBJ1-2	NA	CASSLGSRYNYGYTF	TGTGCCAGCAGCTTAGGTTCCAGGTATAACTATGGCTACACCTTC
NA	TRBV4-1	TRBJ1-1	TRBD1	CASRQRTGTNTEAFF	TGCGCCAGCAGACAAAGGACAGGGACGAACACTGAAGCTTTCTTT
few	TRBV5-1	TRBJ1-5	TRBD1	CASSLGDRNSNQPQHF	TGCGCCAGCAGCTTGGGGGACAGGAATAGCAATCAGCCCCAGCATTTT
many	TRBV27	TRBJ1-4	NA	CASSVVSNEKLFF	TGTGCCAGCAGTGTAGTTTCTAATGAAAAACTGTTTTTT
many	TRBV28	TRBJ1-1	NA	CATIDRNTEAFF	TGTGCCACCATAGACAGGAACACTGAAGCTTTCTTT
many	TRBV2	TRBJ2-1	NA	CASSGTHLDEQFF	TGTGCCAGCAGTGGGACGCACCTCGATGAGCAGTTCTTC
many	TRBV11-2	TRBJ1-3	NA	CASSLEGISGNTIYF	TGTGCCAGCAGCTTAGAGGGGATCTCTGGAAACACCATATATTTT
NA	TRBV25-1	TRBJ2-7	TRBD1	CASATDRGFEQYF	TGTGCCAGCGCGACGGACAGGGGGTTTGAGCAGTACTTC
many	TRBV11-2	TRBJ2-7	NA	CASGPVPGLFLLEQYF	TGTGCCAGCGGGCCGGTTCCGGGACTCTTTCTACTCGAGCAGTACTTC
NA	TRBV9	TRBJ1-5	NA	CASSVGSGSGNQPQHF	TGTGCCAGCAGCGTAGGGTCCGGGAGTGGCAATCAGCCCCAGCATTTT
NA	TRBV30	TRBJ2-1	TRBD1	CAWSSTGREQFF	TGTGCCTGGAGTTCGACAGGGCGTGAGCAGTTCTTC